These 18 T cell receptor beta chains came from one sample sequenced in a study of T cells expressing NK-cell markers. TCRdb reprocessed the 5' RACE reads, keeping one entry per CDR3 protein, no DNA. This table holds a few hundred thousand distinct CDR3 sequences. Sequenced sample: blood T cells: a sorted CD56 or NKG2C T cell subset, CD4+ or CD8+ T cells, or bulk PBMC T cells (not recorded which). The receptors derive from a man aged 18 to 29 in good health.

V and J are TRBV6-1 and TRBJ1-2; the TCRdb D gene call, TRBD1, has no DNA to confirm it. Germline-derived CDR1 and CDR2 are MNHNS and SASEGT. This CDR3 contains 15 residues. The CDR3 loop is CASRTPGQANYGYTF.

This rearrangement joins TRBV9 to TRBJ1-1; TCRdb's D call, TRBD1, is unchecked because there is no DNA. CDR1 and CDR2 (germline): SGDLS, YYNGEE. The CDR3 runs 13 residues. The CDR3 protein is CASSAQGGTEAFF.

V is TRBV12-3 or TRBV12-4 and J is TRBJ2-1; absent DNA, TCRdb's TRBD1 call cannot be checked. CDR3 length equals 17 residues. The CDR3 region is CASSKAPGGSIINEQFF.

This sequence joins TRBV5-1 and TRBJ2-1. The CDR3 is 18 residues long. The germline V gene has CDR1 SGHRS and CDR2 YFSETQ. This CDR3 is CASSLAFGFGSSYNEQFF.

The chain has TRBV25-1 and TRBJ2-7; TCRdb's D gene call, TRBD2, goes unchecked for lack of DNA. The CDR3 is 15 residues long. In germline, CDR1 is MGHDK, CDR2 SYGVNS. This CDR3 is CASSEHRTSGSEQYF.

V usage is TRBV7-9 and J usage is TRBJ2-3. The V gene's germline CDR1 is SEHNR and CDR2 FQNEAQ (reference sequence). The CDR3 runs 15 residues. The CDR3 here is CASSLARKHTDTQYF.

The chain carries TRBV27 and TRBJ1-6; TCRdb picks TRBD1, but there is no DNA to check that call. Germline V gives CDR1 MNHEY, CDR2 SMNVEV (reference sequence). The length of the CDR3 is 16 residues. The CDR3 region is CASSRTGMGYNSPLHF.

J is TRBJ2-1 and V is TRBV6-1; with no DNA, the TCRdb D assignment of TRBD1 cannot be verified. The CDR3 is made up of 13 amino acids. In germline, CDR1 is MNHNS, CDR2 SASEGT. The chain's CDR3 is CASSSNDRAEQFF.

The chain employs TRBV6-5 and TRBJ2-5; TCRdb's D call, TRBD1, is unchecked because there is no DNA. The germline gives CDR1 MNHEY, CDR2 SVGAGI. The CDR3 is made up of 15 amino acids. The CDR3 loop reads CASSLTGTGIETQYF.

The CDR3: CASSGRQDNYGYTF. The chain combines TRBV6-1 with TRBJ1-2; TCRdb returns TRBD1, unconfirmable since there is no DNA. Germline V gene lookup returns CDR1 MNHNS and CDR2 SASEGT. The CDR3 sequence is 14 residues long.

The genes are TRBV5-6 and TRBJ2-2; TCRdb's D call, TRBD1, is unchecked because there is no DNA. CDR1 and CDR2 (germline): SGHDT, YYEEEE. The length of the CDR3 is 16 residues. CDR3 sequence reads: CASSSYRQGSTGELFF.

V and J are TRBV12-3 or TRBV12-4 and TRBJ2-1; the D call from TCRdb, TRBD2, cannot be confirmed without DNA. The CDR3 contains 18 residues. The CDR3 loop is CASSLGLAGGLSYNEQFF.

J is TRBJ2-3 and V is TRBV15; TCRdb picks TRBD2, but there is no DNA to check that call. The CDR3 runs to 17 residues. CDR1 and CDR2 (germline): LNHNV, YYDKDF (reference sequence). Here the CDR3 reads CATSRDRLAGFTDTQYF.

This chain uses TRBV14 with TRBJ2-1. The germline V gene encodes CDR1 SGHDN and CDR2 FVKESK. The CDR3 is made up of 14 amino acids. CDR3 residues: CASSDSGFDNEQFF. The entire variable domain, with the rest obtained from reference TRBV14 and TRBJ2-1, is as follows: EAGVTQFPSHSVIEKGQTVTLRCDPISGHDNLYWYRRVMGKEIKFLLHFVKESKQDESGMPNNRFLAERTGGTYSTLKVQPAELEDSGVYFCASSDSGFDNEQFFGPGTRLTVL.

The chain carries TRBV6-5 and TRBJ1-6. CDR1 MNHEY and CDR2 SVGAGI come from the germline V gene. The CDR3 is 13 amino acids. CDR3: CASSYSFPIKLHF.

The gene calls are TRBV5-4 and TRBJ1-5. The CDR3 is 15 amino acids. Looked up from germline, CDR1 is SGHNT and CDR2 is YYREEE (reference sequence). The CDR3: CASSLRSTSNQPQHF.

The CDR3: CSATGQKGSYNSPLHF. The V call is TRBV20-1, the J call TRBJ1-6; the D call from TCRdb, TRBD1, cannot be confirmed without DNA. Germline V gene sequence: CDR1 DFQATT, CDR2 SNEGSKA (reference sequence). CDR3 length: 16 residues.

This CDR3 reads CSAGRSRDTQYF. The chain employs TRBV20-1 and TRBJ2-3; the TRBD2 assignment by TCRdb is unverifiable without DNA. Germline CDR1 DFQATT, CDR2 SNEGSKA (reference sequence). This CDR3 contains 12 residues.